These 24 T cell receptor beta chains originate from one sample sequenced in a study of read filtering for tumor transcriptome and immune sequencing. This library used approximately 0.4 ug RNA and molecular barcoded adaptors spanning alpha/delta and beta/gamma chains. One entry per CDR3 protein results from TCRdb running MiXCR on the reads. The profile covers about 23,000 distinct CDR3 sequences, with approximately 13% appearing a single time and less than 70% taken by the ten largest. The source material was a population of CD138-negative cells sorted from bone marrow. These receptors were collected from a donor at least 40 years old with multiple myeloma.

This clonotype was observed many times. The chain employs TRBV5-1 and TRBJ1-1; the D gene is possibly TRBD1 (6 bases). From germline, CDR1 is SGHRS and CDR2 YFSETQ. The germline V and J ends were trimmed by 0 bases and 7 bases, with 13 bases remaining between them. The CDR3 is 14 residues long. CDR3 sequence: CASSLARGQDEAFF. The CDR3 bases are TGCGCCAGCAGCTTGGCCCGGGGGCAGGATGAAGCTTTCTTT.

The chain joins TRBV2 to TRBJ1-6; tentatively, D is TRBD1 (5 bases). The CDR3 extends over 14 amino acids. V lost 8 bases, J lost 13 bases, and 21 bases lay in between. Germline lookup yields CDR1 SNHLY and CDR2 FYNNEI. CDR3 sequence: CASLLEEGLEPLHF. CDR3 nucleotide sequence: TGTGCCAGCCTACTCGAAGAGGGGTTGGAGCCCCTCCACTTT.

This clonotype was observed at least ten times. This chain joins TRBV28 and TRBJ2-7; TRBD2 aligns across 8 bases. Germline V gene lookup returns CDR1 MDHEN and CDR2 SYDVKM. With 2 bases clipped from V and 4 bases from J, the junction kept 16 bases outside the gene matches. The CDR3 runs 18 residues. CDR3 in amino acids: CASSLPWTPRGGVYEQYF. The CDR3 DNA sequence: TGTGCCAGCAGTTTACCCTGGACACCTCGGGGGGGGGTATACGAGCAGTACTTC.

This clonotype showed up many times. This chain links TRBV20-1 with TRBJ2-7; D tentatively reads TRBD1 or TRBD2 (5 bases each). Germline loops: CDR1 DFQATT, CDR2 SNEGSKA (reference sequence). V gave up 4 bases and J gave up 4 bases, with 11 bases separating them. This CDR3 has 12 residues. The CDR3 sequence is CSANDGAYEQYF. As DNA, the CDR3 is TGCAGTGCTAACGACGGGGCGTACGAGCAGTACTTC.

This clonotype was detected only a few times. This clone may be a read error of a much larger clone one base away. The rearrangement links TRBV20-1 to TRBJ1-1; possible D gene TRBD1, 5 bases. This CDR3 has 14 amino acids. The germline V gene has CDR1 DFQATT and CDR2 SNEGSKA (reference sequence). The V end was cut by 5 bases, the J end by 11 bases, with 24 bases between. CDR3 bases: TGCAGTGCTGCCCTAGTCGGTTTGGACACTGGTGCTTTCTTT. Amino acid sequence: CSAALVGLDTGAFF.

This clonotype was recorded at least ten times. The chain is built from TRBV20-1 and TRBJ1-5; D is unclear. Germline V CDR1 and CDR2: DFQATT, SNEGSKA (reference sequence). V was cut by 3 bases and J by 3 bases, with 9 bases left in between. The CDR3 consists of 13 residues. The CDR3 nucleotides are TGCAGTGCTAGTAACAAGTTCAATCAGCCCCAGCATTTT. Amino acids: CSASNKFNQPQHF.

This clonotype occurred many times. The CDR3 sequence: CASSRGGHTYNEQFF. CDR3 nucleotide sequence: TGTGCCAGCAGTAGAGGAGGGCATACCTACAATGAGCAGTTCTTC. The chain joins TRBV11-2 to TRBJ2-1; D might be TRBD2 (6 bases). Germline CDR1 is SGHAT and CDR2 is FQNNGV. The CDR3 totals 15 residues. The V end lost 6 bases, the J end lost 2 bases, and 14 bases lay between the germline ends.

This chain uses TRBV10-3 with TRBJ2-7; 10 bases are a match to TRBD2. From germline, CDR1 is ENHRY and CDR2 SYGVKD. V was clipped by 4 bases and J by 7 bases; unmatched bases: 7. There are 14 residues in the CDR3. Here the CDR3 DNA reads TGTGCCATCAGTGGGACTAGCGGAGTCCGGGAGCAGTACTTC. Protein product: CAISGTSGVREQYF.

In regard to this clonotype: This likely traces to a read error, being one base from a far larger clone. The rearrangement links TRBV11-3 to TRBJ2-1; TRBD2 agrees at 11 bases. V shed 3 bases, J shed 4 bases, and the junction held 2 bases outside the gene matches. The CDR3 is made up of 15 amino acids. Germline assignment: CDR1 SGHNT and CDR2 YENEEA. CDR3 nucleotide sequence: TGTGCCAGCAGCTTGGGACTAGCGGTATACAATGAGCAGTTCTTC. Translating gives CASSLGLAVYNEQFF.

This clonotype was observed many times. The chain carries TRBV5-1 and TRBJ2-7; weak D call: TRBD1 (6 bases). CDR1 and CDR2 from the germline V gene are SGHRS and YFSETQ. This CDR3 has 11 amino acids. The V gene lost 5 bases and the J gene lost 4 bases, with 7 bases spanning the gap. CDR3 protein: CASRQGYEQYF. The DNA of the CDR3 is TGCGCCAGCAGACAGGGTTACGAGCAGTACTTC.

This clonotype was seen more than once but under ten times. V gene TRBV7-2 combines with J gene TRBJ1-5; D is ambiguous. V gave up 0 bases and J gave up 7 bases, with 7 bases separating them. This CDR3 is built from 13 residues. Per germline, CDR1 SGHTA and CDR2 FQGNSA. CDR3 amino acids: CASSLAREQPQHF. The DNA for the CDR3 is TGTGCCAGCAGCTTAGCGCGGGAGCAGCCCCAGCATTTT.

This clonotype was seen many times. V gene TRBV20-1 combines with J gene TRBJ2-3; 10 bases line up with TRBD2. V lost 8 bases and J lost 1; bases outside the gene matches: 9. This CDR3 is 15 amino acids long. Germline CDR1 DFQATT, CDR2 SNEGSKA (reference sequence). CDR3 nucleotide sequence: TGCAGTACTCTATTAGCGGGAGGTCGCACAGATACGCAGTATTTT. Translated, it gives CSTLLAGGRTDTQYF.

This clonotype was recorded at least ten times. V gene TRBV28 combines with J gene TRBJ1-5, with 7 positions matching TRBD1. CDR3 length: 17 residues. The germline gives CDR1 MDHEN, CDR2 SYDVKM. The trim removed 6 bases at V and 0 bases at J, leaving 11 bases unmatched. As DNA, the CDR3 is TGTGCCAGCAGACTGTACAGGGGCCCTTATAGCAATCAGCCCCAGCATTTT. Translating gives CASRLYRGPYSNQPQHF.

This clonotype was picked up many times. This rearrangement joins TRBV29-1 to TRBJ2-5; 7 positions match TRBD2. Losses at the gene ends were 7 bases for V and 5 bases for J; bases not matched to a gene: 10. Germline V gene lookup returns CDR1 SQVTM and CDR2 ANQGSEA. The CDR3 is 13 amino acids. This CDR3 reads CSAGRGYQETQYF. In DNA, the CDR3 is TGCAGCGCGGGGAGGGGTTATCAGGAGACCCAGTACTTC. Full variable domain (missing parts from reference TRBV29-1 and TRBJ2-5): SAVISQKPSRDICQRGTSLTIQCQVDSQVTMMFWYRQQPGQSLTLIATANQGSEATYESGFVIDKFPISRPNLTFSTLTVSNMSPEDSSIYLCSAGRGYQETQYFGPGTRLLVL.

This clonotype was recorded at least ten times. V gene TRBV28 combines with J gene TRBJ1-5, with TRBD1 matching over 7 bases. V trimming: 5 bases; J trimming: 3 bases; junction bases outside the gene matches: 16. This CDR3 is 18 amino acids long. CDR1 MDHEN and CDR2 SYDVKM come from the germline V gene. CDR3 coding DNA: TGTGCCAGCAGTGAATACCGGTCGGGACAGACGCTCAATCAGCCCCAGCATTTT. Translation gives CASSEYRSGQTLNQPQHF.

This clonotype showed up many times. V is TRBV20-1 and J is TRBJ2-3; 13 bases line up with TRBD2. Germline CDR1 is DFQATT and CDR2 is SNEGSKA (reference sequence). The ends lost 4 bases at V and 4 bases at J; junction bases unmatched: 11. CDR3 length equals 17 residues. The CDR3 loop reads CSAIGTGTSGTADTQYF. The DNA of the CDR3 is TGCAGTGCTATAGGGACCGGGACTAGCGGGACGGCAGATACGCAGTATTTT.

This clonotype has at least ten counts. The V and J genes are TRBV15 and TRBJ1-5; D gene ambiguous. The V gene's germline CDR1 is LNHNV and CDR2 YYDKDF (reference sequence). This CDR3 is 12 amino acids long. The germline V and J ends were trimmed by 8 bases and 2 bases, with 7 bases remaining between them. The CDR3 loop reads CATSGGNQPQHF. The DNA of the CDR3 is TGTGCCACCTCCGGGGGCAATCAGCCCCAGCATTTT. Drawing the rest from reference TRBV15 and TRBJ1-5, the complete variable domain is DAMVIQNPRYQVTQFGKPVTLSCSQTLNHNVMYWYQQKSSQAPKLLFHYYDKDFNNEADTPDNFQSRRPNTSFCFLDIRSPGLGDTAMYLCATSGGNQPQHFGDGTRLSIL.

This clonotype was counted ten times or more. The J gene is TRBJ2-1, the V gene TRBV7-2; 8 bases agree with TRBD2. CDR3 length: 16 amino acids. Looked up from germline, CDR1 is SGHTA and CDR2 is FQGNSA. Trimming removed 5 bases from V and 3 bases from J; junction bases left unmatched: 9. CDR3 in amino acids: CASSELGAGGYNEQFF. The CDR3 DNA follows: TGTGCCAGCAGCGAGTTAGGTGCGGGAGGCTACAATGAGCAGTTCTTC.

This clonotype was seen repeatedly, ten times or more. The chain has TRBV2 and TRBJ2-3, with D perhaps TRBD2 (6 bases). Germline V lookup: CDR1 SNHLY, CDR2 FYNNEI. V lost 3 bases and J 2 bases, leaving 9 bases between the germline ends. This CDR3 region has 14 residues. In DNA form, the CDR3 reads TGTGCCAGCAGTGATCAGCGGGTCACAGATACGCAGTATTTT. It codes for CASSDQRVTDTQYF.

This clonotype was observed at least ten times. The chain carries TRBV6-1 and TRBJ2-2; D gene unclear. Germline values: CDR1 MNHNS, CDR2 SASEGT. The V and J ends lost 6 bases and 3 bases respectively, with 11 bases between them. CDR3 length: 14 amino acids. The CDR3 nucleotides are TGTGCCAGCAGCCTGCACGGTGACACCGGGGAGCTGTTTTTT. Its translation: CASSLHGDTGELFF.

Concerning this clonotype: A clone one base away is much larger, so this may be a read error. V is TRBV20-1 and J is TRBJ2-7; D ambiguous. This CDR3 region has 13 residues. Looked up from germline, CDR1 is DFQATT and CDR2 is SNEGSKA (reference sequence). The CDR3 nucleotides are TGCAGTGCCCTACCGGCGTTCGCCTACGGGCAGTACTTC. Translated: CSALPAFAYGQYF.

The sample holds a few counts of this clonotype. The J gene is TRBJ2-7, the V gene TRBV27; D may correspond to TRBD1 or TRBD2 (6 bases each). CDR1 MNHEY and CDR2 SMNVEV come from the germline V gene (reference sequence). CDR3 length: 14 amino acids. CDR3 loop: CGRSPRGGSYEQYF. The CDR3 nucleotides are TGTGGCCGCAGTCCCAGGGGAGGCTCCTACGAGCAGTACTTC.

The chain couples TRBV6-6 to TRBJ2-7, with 11 bases aligning to TRBD2. The V segment lost 5 bases and the J segment 3 bases; nucleotides outside the gene matches: 6. This CDR3 has 15 residues. CDR1 and CDR2 from the germline V gene are MNHNY and SVGAGI (reference sequence). DNA for the CDR3: TGTGCCAGCAGTCTGCTGACTAGCGGGAACTACGAGCAGTACTTC. It codes for CASSLLTSGNYEQYF.

The table lists this clonotype with a few counts. V and J are TRBV5-4 and TRBJ2-5; 13 nucleotides align to TRBD2. CDR3 length: 15 amino acids. Per the germline V gene, CDR1 is SGHNT and CDR2 is YYREEE (reference sequence). With V trimmed by 5 bases and J by 5 bases, 6 bases remained unmatched. The CDR3 loop is CASSFGLAGVETQYF. The CDR3 coding sequence is TGTGCCAGCAGTTTCGGACTAGCGGGAGTGGAGACCCAGTACTTC.